These T cell receptor beta chains were read from a single sample in a study of cytomegalovirus exposure and HLA in healthy donors. Data came from immunoSEQ multiplex PCR; TCRdb stores just in-frame clones and leaves some out. The sample shows 150,000 to 200,000 clones, over 70% of them seen only once. The sequenced sample consisted of PBMCs. The receptors come from a young woman in good health and CMV-seropositive. Both conserved end residues are part of each CDR3. The D gene is left open where the match is weak. Expanded clones are given a class, and other clones once, few, many or no size at all.

clone_size: .
d_call: .
v_call: TRBV10-2
j_call: TRBJ2-6
cdr3_aa: CASSYWASSGANVLTF
cdr3_nt: TGCGCCAGCAGCTATTGGGCCAGCTCTGGGGCCAACGTCCTGACTTTC

clone_size: .
d_call: .
v_call: TRBV19
j_call: TRBJ2-7
cdr3_aa: CASSIDPEVSSYEQYF
cdr3_nt: TGTGCCAGTAGTATAGATCCAGAGGTCAGCTCCTACGAGCAGTACTTC

clone_size: once
d_call: .
v_call: TRBV28
j_call: TRBJ2-2
cdr3_aa: CASSELRGAQNTGELFF
cdr3_nt: TGTGCCAGCAGTGAGCTACGCGGGGCCCAAAACACCGGGGAGCTGTTTTTT

clone_size: .
d_call: .
v_call: TRBV5-4
j_call: TRBJ2-6
cdr3_aa: CASSGGGDRDVSGANVLTF
cdr3_nt: TGTGCCAGCAGCGGGGGAGGAGACAGGGACGTCTCTGGGGCCAACGTCCTGACTTTC

clone_size: .
d_call: TRBD1
v_call: TRBV19
j_call: TRBJ1-2
cdr3_aa: CASSLNRGANYGYTF
cdr3_nt: TGTGCCAGTAGTCTAAACAGGGGAGCTAACTATGGCTACACCTTC

clone_size: .
d_call: TRBD1
v_call: TRBV2
j_call: TRBJ1-2
cdr3_aa: CASRLQGSDGYTF
cdr3_nt: TGTGCCAGCAGACTACAGGGGTCGGATGGCTACACCTTC

clone_size: .
d_call: TRBD1
v_call: TRBV28
j_call: TRBJ1-1
cdr3_aa: CASRQGHDTEAFF
cdr3_nt: TGTGCCAGCAGACAGGGGCACGACACTGAAGCTTTCTTT

clone_size: .
d_call: TRBD2
v_call: TRBV7-2
j_call: TRBJ2-2
cdr3_aa: CASSAGGATTGELFF
cdr3_nt: TGTGCCAGCAGCGCCGGGGGGGCGACCACCGGGGAGCTGTTTTTT

clone_size: .
d_call: .
v_call: TRBV7-2
j_call: TRBJ2-5
cdr3_aa: CASSRLSYQETQYF
cdr3_nt: TGTGCCAGCAGCCGCCTCAGTTACCAAGAGACCCAGTACTTC

clone_size: .
d_call: .
v_call: TRBV30
j_call: TRBJ1-1
cdr3_aa: CAWSVSENTEAFF
cdr3_nt: TGTGCCTGGAGTGTTTCAGAAAACACTGAAGCTTTCTTT

clone_size: .
d_call: TRBD1
v_call: TRBV5-6
j_call: TRBJ1-1
cdr3_aa: CASSYSGTGWNTEAFF
cdr3_nt: TGTGCCAGCAGCTACTCCGGGACAGGGTGGAACACTGAAGCTTTCTTT

clone_size: .
d_call: TRBD1
v_call: TRBV6-1
j_call: TRBJ2-7
cdr3_aa: CASSEAGTGGYEQYF
cdr3_nt: TGTGCCAGCAGTGAAGCCGGGACAGGGGGCTACGAGCAGTACTTC